The sequence of this T cell receptor beta chain was determined in a study of response to subunit inactivated influenza vaccine. The study's findings and limits: There was a suggestion from the authors that each seasonal influenza vaccination recruits few new T cells.

This clonotype was seen a single time. As yet, its antigen is unknown. The CDR3 totals 12 residues. Germline V CDR1 and CDR2: DFQATT, SNEGSKA (reference sequence). Unmatched junction bases numbered 7, after V lost 6 bases and J lost 5 bases. One entry per CDR3 protein results from TCRdb running MiXCR on the RT-PCR reads. The sample holds hundreds of thousands of distinct CDR3 sequences, 10% to 15% seen once. Sequencing used PBMCs from blood, obtained on the day of vaccination. This sequence originates from a man aged 50 to 60 who received an inactivated influenza vaccine. V gene TRBV20-1 combines with J gene TRBJ2-7, with 7 bases aligning to TRBD1. The CDR3 DNA is TGCAGTGCGAAGAGACAGGGCCACGAGCAGTACTTC. Residues: CSAKRQGHEQYF.